The T cell receptor beta chain described here comes from a study of blood T cell repertoires in COVID-19. Participants' own reports of clinical history determined their cohort assignment. Donors of Cohort 3 who recovered were those that had two negative PCRs, clearance, or symptom resolution. Profiling relied on immunoSEQ multiplex PCR, and the TCRdb table lists in-frame clones only, not all of them. This table holds a few hundred thousand clones, around 90% found once. Germline V CDR1 and CDR2: KGHSH, LQKENI. This CDR3 has 16 amino acids. The V segment lost 3 bases and the J segment 0 bases; nucleotides outside the gene matches: 5.

This clonotype was sampled from a woman in her 30s who had recovered from COVID-19. Sequenced: PBMCs or T cells enriched from blood (not recorded which). The rearrangement joins TRBV18 to TRBJ1-2; 9 nucleotides agree with TRBD1. The CDR3 here is CASSPRTGVANYGYTF. In nucleotides, the CDR3 is TGTGCCAGCTCACCTCGGACAGGGGTAGCTAACTATGGCTACACCTTC.